This T cell receptor beta chain was sequenced during a study of blood T cell repertoires in COVID-19. Looking at the study overall: The cDNA or gDNA used as material had been derived from T cells, B-cell-depleted T cells, or PBMCs.

During active infection, Seattle patients enrolled and were then monitored through disease. Of note for this clone: Other DNA sequences within the sample encode an identical CDR3.

Per the authors' pipeline: Quantification of nucleated cells was approximated via reference gene primer amplification. Data came from immunoSEQ multiplex PCR; TCRdb stores just in-frame clones and leaves some out. V, J and clone size are taken as reported in that table, and D and trimming were inferred from the DNA itself. The sample holds around 250,000 clones; nearly 90% are singletons and the top ten take under 2.5%. V was shortened by 0 bases and J by 2 bases, with 7 bases between the two germline ends. Germline-derived CDR1 and CDR2 are MNHEY and SVGAGI. The CDR3 length is 15 residues. The J gene is TRBJ1-4, the V gene TRBV6-5, with a possible D match to TRBD1 (5 bases). The TCR comes from a woman aged 60 to 75 with COVID-19, enrolled during active disease. Material for sequencing was peripheral blood. CDR3 region: CASSYSGGTNEKLFF. The CDR3 bases are TGTGCCAGCAGTTACTCGGGGGGGACTAATGAAAAACTGTTTTTT.